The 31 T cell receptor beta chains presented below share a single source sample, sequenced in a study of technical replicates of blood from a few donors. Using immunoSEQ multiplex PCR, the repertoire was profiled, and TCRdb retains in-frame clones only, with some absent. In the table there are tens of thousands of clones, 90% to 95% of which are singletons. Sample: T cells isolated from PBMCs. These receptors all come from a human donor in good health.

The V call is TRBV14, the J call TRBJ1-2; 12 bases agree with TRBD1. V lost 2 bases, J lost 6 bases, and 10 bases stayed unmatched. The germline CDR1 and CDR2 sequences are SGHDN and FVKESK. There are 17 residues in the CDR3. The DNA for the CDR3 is TGTGCCAGCAGCCAATACCTGCCGGGACAGGGGGCTCATGGCTACACCTTC. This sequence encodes CASSQYLPGQGAHGYTF.

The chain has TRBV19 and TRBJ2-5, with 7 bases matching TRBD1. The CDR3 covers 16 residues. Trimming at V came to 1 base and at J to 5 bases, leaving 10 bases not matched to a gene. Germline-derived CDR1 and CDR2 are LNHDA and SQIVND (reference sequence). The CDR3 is CASSIGQGAAQETQYF. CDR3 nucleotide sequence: TGTGCCAGTAGTATAGGACAGGGAGCTGCCCAGGAGACCCAGTACTTC.

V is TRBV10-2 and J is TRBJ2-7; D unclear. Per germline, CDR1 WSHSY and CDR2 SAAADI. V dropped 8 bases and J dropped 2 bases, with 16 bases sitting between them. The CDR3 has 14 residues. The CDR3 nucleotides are TGCGCCAGCTCCCACACTAATGAACCCTACGAGCAGTACTTC. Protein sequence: CASSHTNEPYEQYF.

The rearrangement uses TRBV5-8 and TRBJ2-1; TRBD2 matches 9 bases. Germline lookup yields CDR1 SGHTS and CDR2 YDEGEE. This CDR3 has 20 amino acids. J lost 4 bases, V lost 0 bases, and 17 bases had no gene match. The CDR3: CASSLGLGRGLAGAYNEQFF. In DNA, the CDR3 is TGTGCCAGCAGCTTGGGACTTGGGAGGGGACTAGCCGGGGCTTACAATGAGCAGTTCTTC.

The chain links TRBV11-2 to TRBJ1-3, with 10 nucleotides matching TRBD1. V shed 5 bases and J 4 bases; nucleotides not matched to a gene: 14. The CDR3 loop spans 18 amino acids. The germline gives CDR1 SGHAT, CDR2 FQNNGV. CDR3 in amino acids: CASSPSRGTGDRGNTIYF. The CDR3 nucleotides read TGTGCCAGCAGCCCTAGCCGTGGGACAGGGGATCGAGGAAACACCATATATTTT.

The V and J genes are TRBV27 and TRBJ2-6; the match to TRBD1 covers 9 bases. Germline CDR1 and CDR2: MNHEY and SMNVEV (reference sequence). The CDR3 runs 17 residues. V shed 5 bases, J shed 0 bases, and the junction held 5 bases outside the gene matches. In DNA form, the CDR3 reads TGTGCCAGCAGTGGGACAGGGTTGTACTCTGGGGCCAACGTCCTGACTTTC. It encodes CASSGTGLYSGANVLTF.

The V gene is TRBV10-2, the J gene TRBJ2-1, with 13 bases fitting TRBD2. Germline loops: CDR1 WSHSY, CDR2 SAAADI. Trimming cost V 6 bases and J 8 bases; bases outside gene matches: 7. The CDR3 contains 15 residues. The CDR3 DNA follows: TGCGCCAGCAGGGTACTAGCGGGAGGGCCCTATGAGCAGTTCTTC. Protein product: CASRVLAGGPYEQFF.

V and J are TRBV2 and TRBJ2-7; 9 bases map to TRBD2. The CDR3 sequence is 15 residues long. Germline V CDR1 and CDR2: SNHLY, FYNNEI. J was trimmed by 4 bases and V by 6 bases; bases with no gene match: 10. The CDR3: CASRGLAGRTYEQYF. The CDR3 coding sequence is TGTGCCAGCAGGGGGCTAGCGGGGAGGACGTACGAGCAGTACTTC.

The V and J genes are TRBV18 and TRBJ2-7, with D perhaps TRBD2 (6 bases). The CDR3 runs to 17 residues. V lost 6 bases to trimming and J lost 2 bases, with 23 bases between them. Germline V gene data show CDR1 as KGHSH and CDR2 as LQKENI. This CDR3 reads CASSPMDPGLLTYEQYF. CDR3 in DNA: TGTGCCAGCTCCCCCATGGATCCGGGACTCCTCACCTACGAGCAGTACTTC.

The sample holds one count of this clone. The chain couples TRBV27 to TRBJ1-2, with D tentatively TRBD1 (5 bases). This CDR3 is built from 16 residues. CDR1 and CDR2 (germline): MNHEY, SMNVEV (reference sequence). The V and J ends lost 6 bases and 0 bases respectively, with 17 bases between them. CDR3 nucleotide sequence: TGTGCCAGCAGCCTAAAGGGGCCAGTACCTAACTATGGCTACACCTTC. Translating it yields CASSLKGPVPNYGYTF.

The CDR3 bases are TGTGCCTGGAGTCGAGGACAGGGTGGAGCTTTCTTT. Translated, it gives CAWSRGQGGAFF. This rearrangement joins TRBV30 to TRBJ1-1, with 8 bases lining up with TRBD1. This CDR3 contains 12 residues. CDR1 and CDR2 from the germline V gene are GTSNPN and SVGIG (reference sequence). The V gene end was trimmed by 2 bases and the J gene end by 10 bases; junction bases not matched to a gene: 6.

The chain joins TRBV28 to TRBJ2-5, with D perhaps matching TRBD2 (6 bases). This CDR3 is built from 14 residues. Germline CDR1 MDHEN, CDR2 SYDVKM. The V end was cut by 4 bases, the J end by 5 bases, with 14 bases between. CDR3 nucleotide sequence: TGTGCCAGCAGTTCCGTGGGGGGTAGCGAGACCCAGTACTTC. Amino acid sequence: CASSSVGGSETQYF. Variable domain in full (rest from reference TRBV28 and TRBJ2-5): DVKVTQSSRYLVKRTGEKVFLECVQDMDHENMFWYRQDPGLGLRLIYFSYDVKMKEKGDIPEGYSVSREKKERFSLILESASTNQTSMYLCASSSVGGSETQYFGPGTRLLVL.

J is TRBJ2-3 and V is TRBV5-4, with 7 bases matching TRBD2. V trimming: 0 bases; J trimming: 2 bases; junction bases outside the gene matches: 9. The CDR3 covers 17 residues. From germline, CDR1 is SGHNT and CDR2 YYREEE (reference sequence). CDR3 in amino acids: CASSLAPPTSATDTQYF. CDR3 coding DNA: TGTGCCAGCAGCTTGGCCCCTCCTACTAGCGCCACAGATACGCAGTATTTT.

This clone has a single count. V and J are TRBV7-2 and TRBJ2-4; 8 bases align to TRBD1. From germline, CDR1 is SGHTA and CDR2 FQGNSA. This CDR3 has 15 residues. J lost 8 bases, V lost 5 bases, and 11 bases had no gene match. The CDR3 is CASSQGASPRYIQYF. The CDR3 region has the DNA TGTGCCAGCAGCCAGGGGGCTAGCCCGAGGTACATTCAGTACTTC.

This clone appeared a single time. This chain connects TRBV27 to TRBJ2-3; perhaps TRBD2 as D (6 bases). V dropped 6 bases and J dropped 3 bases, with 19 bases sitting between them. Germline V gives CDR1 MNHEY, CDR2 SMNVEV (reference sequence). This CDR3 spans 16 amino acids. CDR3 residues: CASSPLEGRGTDTQYF. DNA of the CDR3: TGTGCCAGCAGCCCCTTGGAGGGTAGAGGTACAGATACGCAGTATTTT.

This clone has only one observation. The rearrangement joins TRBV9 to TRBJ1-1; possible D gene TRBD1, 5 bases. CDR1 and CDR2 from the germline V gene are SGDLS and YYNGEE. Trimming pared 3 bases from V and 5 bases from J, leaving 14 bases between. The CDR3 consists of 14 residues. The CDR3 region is CASSAPGGGTEAFF. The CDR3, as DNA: TGTGCCAGCAGCGCCCCCGGGGGAGGAACTGAAGCTTTCTTT.

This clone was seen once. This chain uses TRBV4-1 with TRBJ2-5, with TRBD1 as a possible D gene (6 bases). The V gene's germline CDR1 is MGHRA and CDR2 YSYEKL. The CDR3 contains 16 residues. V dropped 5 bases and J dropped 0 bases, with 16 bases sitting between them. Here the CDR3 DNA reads TGCGCCAGCAGCTTCGATGGGGACAACCACCAAGAGACCCAGTACTTC. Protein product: CASSFDGDNHQETQYF.

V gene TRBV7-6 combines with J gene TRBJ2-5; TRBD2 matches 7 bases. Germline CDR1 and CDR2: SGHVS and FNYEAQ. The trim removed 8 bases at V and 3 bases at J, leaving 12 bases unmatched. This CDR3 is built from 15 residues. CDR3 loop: CASGVGGGPEETQYF. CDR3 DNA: TGTGCCAGCGGGGTTGGGGGAGGGCCTGAAGAGACCCAGTACTTC.

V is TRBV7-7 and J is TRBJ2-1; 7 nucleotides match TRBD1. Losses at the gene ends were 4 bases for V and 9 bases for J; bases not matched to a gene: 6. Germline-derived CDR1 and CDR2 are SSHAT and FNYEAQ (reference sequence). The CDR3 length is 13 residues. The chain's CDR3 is CASSWDSNTEQFF. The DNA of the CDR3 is TGTGCCAGCAGCTGGGACAGCAATACTGAGCAGTTCTTC. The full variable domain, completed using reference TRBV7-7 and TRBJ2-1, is GAGVSQSPRYKVTKRGQDVTLRCDPISSHATLYWYQQALGQGPEFLTYFNYEAQPDKSGLPSDRFSAERPEGSISTLTIQRTEQRDSAMYRCASSWDSNTEQFFGPGTRLTVL.

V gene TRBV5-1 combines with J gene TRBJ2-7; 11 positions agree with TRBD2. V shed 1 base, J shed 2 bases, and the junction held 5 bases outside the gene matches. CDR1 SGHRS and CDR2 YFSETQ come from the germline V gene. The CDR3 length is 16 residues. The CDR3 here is CASSLTISGRAYEQYF. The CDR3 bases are TGCGCCAGCAGCTTGACCATTAGCGGGAGGGCCTACGAGCAGTACTTC.

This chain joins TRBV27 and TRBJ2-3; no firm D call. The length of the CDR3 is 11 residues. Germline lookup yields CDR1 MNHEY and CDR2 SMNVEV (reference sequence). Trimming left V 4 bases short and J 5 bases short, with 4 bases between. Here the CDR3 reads CASSSLDTQYF. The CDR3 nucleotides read TGTGCCAGCAGTTCTTTAGATACGCAGTATTTT.

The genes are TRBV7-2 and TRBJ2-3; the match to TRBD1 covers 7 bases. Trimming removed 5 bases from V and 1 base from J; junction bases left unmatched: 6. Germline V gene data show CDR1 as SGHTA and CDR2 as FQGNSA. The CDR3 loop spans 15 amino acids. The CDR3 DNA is TGTGCCAGCAGCAGACGGGACAGACGCACAGATACGCAGTATTTT. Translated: CASSRRDRRTDTQYF.

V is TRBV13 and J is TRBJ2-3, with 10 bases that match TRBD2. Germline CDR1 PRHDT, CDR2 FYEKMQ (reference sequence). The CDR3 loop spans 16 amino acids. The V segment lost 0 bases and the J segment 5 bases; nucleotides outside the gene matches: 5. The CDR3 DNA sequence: TGTGCCAGCAGCTTAGGTCTAGCGGGAGCCGTAGATACGCAGTATTTT. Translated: CASSLGLAGAVDTQYF.

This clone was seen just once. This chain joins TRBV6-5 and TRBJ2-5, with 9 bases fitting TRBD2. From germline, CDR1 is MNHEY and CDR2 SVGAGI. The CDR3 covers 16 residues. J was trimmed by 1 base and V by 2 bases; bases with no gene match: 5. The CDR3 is CASSYGLARTQETQYF. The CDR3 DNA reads TGTGCCAGCAGTTACGGACTAGCGAGAACCCAAGAGACCCAGTACTTC.

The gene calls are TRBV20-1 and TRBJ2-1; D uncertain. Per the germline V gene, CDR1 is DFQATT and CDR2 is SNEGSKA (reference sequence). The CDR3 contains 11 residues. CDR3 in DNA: TGCACAACAGAAAGATACAATGAGCAGTTCTTC. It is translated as CTTERYNEQFF.

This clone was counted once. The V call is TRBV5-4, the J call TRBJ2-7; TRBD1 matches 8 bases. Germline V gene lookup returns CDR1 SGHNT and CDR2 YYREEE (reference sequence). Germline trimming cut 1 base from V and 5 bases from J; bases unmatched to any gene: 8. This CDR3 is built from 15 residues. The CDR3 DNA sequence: TGTGCCAGCAGCTTGCAGGGGACAGGAGACCACGAGCAGTACTTC. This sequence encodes CASSLQGTGDHEQYF. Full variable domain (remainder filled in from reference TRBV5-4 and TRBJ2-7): ETGVTQSPTHLIKTRGQQVTLRCSSQSGHNTVSWYQQALGQGPQFIFQYYREEENGRGNFPPRFSGLQFPNYSSELNVNALELDDSALYLCASSLQGTGDHEQYFGPGTRLTVT.

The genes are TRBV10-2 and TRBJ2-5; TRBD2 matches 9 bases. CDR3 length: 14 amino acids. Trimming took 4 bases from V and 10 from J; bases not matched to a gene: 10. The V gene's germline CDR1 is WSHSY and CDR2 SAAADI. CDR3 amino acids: CASSGLAEPRSQYF. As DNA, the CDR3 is TGCGCCAGCAGTGGACTAGCGGAGCCTCGGAGCCAGTACTTC.

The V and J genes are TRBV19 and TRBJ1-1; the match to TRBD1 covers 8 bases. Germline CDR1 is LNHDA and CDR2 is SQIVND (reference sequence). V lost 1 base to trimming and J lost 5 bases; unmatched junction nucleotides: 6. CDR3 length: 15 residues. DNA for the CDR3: TGTGCCAGTAGTATAGGGGCAGGGGGCGAAACTGAAGCTTTCTTT. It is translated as CASSIGAGGETEAFF.

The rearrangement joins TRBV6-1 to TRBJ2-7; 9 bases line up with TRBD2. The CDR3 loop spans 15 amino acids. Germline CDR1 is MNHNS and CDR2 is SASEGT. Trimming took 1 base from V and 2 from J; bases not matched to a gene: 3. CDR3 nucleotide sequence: TGTGCCAGCAGTGAAGGACTAGCGGAGGCCTACGAGCAGTACTTC. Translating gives CASSEGLAEAYEQYF.

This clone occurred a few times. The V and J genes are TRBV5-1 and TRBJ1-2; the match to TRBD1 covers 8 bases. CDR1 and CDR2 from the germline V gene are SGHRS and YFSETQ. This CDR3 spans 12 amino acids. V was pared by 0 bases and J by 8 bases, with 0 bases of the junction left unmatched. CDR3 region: CASSLGQGGYTF. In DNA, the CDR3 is TGCGCCAGCAGCTTGGGACAGGGGGGCTACACCTTC.

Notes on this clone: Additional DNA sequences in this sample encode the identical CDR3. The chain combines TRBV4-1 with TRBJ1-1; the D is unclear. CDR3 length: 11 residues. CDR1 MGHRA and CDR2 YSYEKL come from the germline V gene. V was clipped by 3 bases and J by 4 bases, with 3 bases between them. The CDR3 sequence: CASSHLTEAFF. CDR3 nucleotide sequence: TGCGCCAGCAGCCATCTCACTGAAGCTTTCTTT.